This T cell receptor (beta chain) was documented in a study of blood T cell repertoires in COVID-19. Study-level information: Acute-phase and convalescent COVID-19 samples originated in the United States, Italy and Spain. The cDNA or gDNA used as material had been derived from T cells, B-cell-depleted T cells, or PBMCs.

Trimming stripped 0 bases from V and 0 bases from J, with 5 bases between. From germline, CDR1 is GTSNPN and CDR2 SVGIG (reference sequence). CDR3 length: 13 amino acids. The authors' processing: Reference gene primers were amplified, and this amplification served to estimate nucleated cell counts. Sequencing used immunoSEQ multiplex PCR; TCRdb keeps in-frame clones, though not all of them. The D gene and trimming were derived from the DNA, and the V and J assignments and clone size from that table. The data contain under 250,000 clones, about four fifths of them singletons. This chain uses TRBV30 with TRBJ1-1; D is uncertain. The TCR originated in a woman aged 45-60 years with acute or convalescent COVID-19. The sample comprised peripheral blood. CDR3 sequence (DNA): TGTGCCTGGAGTGTCCTTCTGAACACTGAAGCTTTCTTT. Amino acid sequence: CAWSVLLNTEAFF. The whole variable domain, remainder taken from reference TRBV30 and TRBJ1-1, is SQTIHQWPATLVQPVGSPLSLECTVEGTSNPNLYWYRQAAGRGLQLLFYSVGIGQISSEVPQNLSASRPQDRQFILSSKKLLLSDSGFYLCAWSVLLNTEAFFGQGTRLTVV.